A selection of T cell receptor beta chains follows, all from one sample in a study of cytomegalovirus exposure and HLA in healthy donors. The assay was immunoSEQ multiplex PCR, and TCRdb's table has in-frame clones only and misses some. The repertoire holds 250,000 to 350,000 clones, with around two thirds as singletons. Sequencing was done on a sample of PBMCs. The source of these receptors is a female donor in good health and CMV-seronegative. Both conserved end residues are part of each CDR3. D genes are given only for firm matches. The listing skips clone size in some rows; elsewhere it reads once, few, many or a size class.

v_gene	d_gene	abundance	j_gene	CDR3nt	CDR3aa
TRBV9	-	-	TRBJ2-7	TGTGCCAGCAGCGTAGTTTCCGCGGACACAACTTACGAGCAGTACTTC	CASSVVSADTTYEQYF
TRBV4-1	-	once	TRBJ1-3	TGCGCCAGCAGTCACAATTCTGGTCAAGATCGAAACACCATATATTTT	CASSHNSGQDRNTIYF
TRBV7-9	-	-	TRBJ1-1	TGTTCCAGCAGCTTAGCCTGGCACATGAACACTGAAGCTTTCTTT	CSSSLAWHMNTEAFF
TRBV5-4	-	-	TRBJ2-2	TGTGCCAGCAGCTTGGGCAGCCAGCGGAGTACCGGGGAGCTGTTTTTT	CASSLGSQRSTGELFF
TRBV6-4	-	few	TRBJ2-7	TGTGCCAGCAGTGGCAACACCTTTCTCTACGAGCAGTACTTC	CASSGNTFLYEQYF
TRBV7-8	-	-	TRBJ1-4	TGTGCCAGCAGCCCCTCAGGACTGGAGAATGAAAAACTGTTTTTT	CASSPSGLENEKLFF
TRBV7-2	TRBD2	-	TRBJ2-2	TGTGCCAGCACCCATCCTGAGCGGGGGTTCTCCGGGGAGCTGTTTTTT	CASTHPERGFSGELFF
TRBV29-1	TRBD2	few	TRBJ2-7	TGCAGCGTTCGGCGGACTAGCGAACCCTACGAGCAGTACTTC	CSVRRTSEPYEQYF
TRBV5-6	TRBD2	once	TRBJ2-7	TGTGCCAGCAGCCTCTTAGCGGGAGCCTACGAGCAGTACTTC	CASSLLAGAYEQYF
TRBV6-4	-	-	TRBJ1-2	TGTGCCAGCAGAAACAGGACCCTCAACTATGGCTACACCTTC	CASRNRTLNYGYTF
TRBV15	-	-	TRBJ1-1	TGTGCCACCAGCAGAGATGGGCAGAACACTGAAGCTTTCTTT	CATSRDGQNTEAFF
TRBV19	-	-	TRBJ1-4	TGTGCCAGTACGAGTAATGAAAAACTGTTTTTT	CASTSNEKLFF
TRBV2	-	-	TRBJ2-7	TGTGCCAGCACCTCAACAGGGCCCGACGTCGAGCAGTACTTC	CASTSTGPDVEQYF
TRBV6-4	TRBD2	-	TRBJ2-3	TGTGCCAGCTGGGGGGGTCTGACAGATACGCAGTATTTT	CASWGGLTDTQYF
TRBV29-1	TRBD1	few	TRBJ1-5	TGCAGCGTTGGGGACAGGGGGCAGCCCCAGCATTTT	CSVGDRGQPQHF
TRBV30	-	-	TRBJ1-1	TGTGCCTGGGGTCGGGGAATGAACACTGAAGCTTTCTTT	CAWGRGMNTEAFF
TRBV5-8	-	-	TRBJ2-3	TGTGCCAGCAGCCGTGTGCAGGGGACGAGCACAGATACGCAGTATTTT	CASSRVQGTSTDTQYF
TRBV5-5	-	-	TRBJ2-2	TGTGCCAGCAGCAACACGGGACACGAAATCACCGGGGAGCTGTTTTTT	CASSNTGHEITGELFF
TRBV5-1	-	-	TRBJ2-7	TGCGCCAGCAGCTTGGTTCCTTTCCAGGGCTACGAGCAGTACTTC	CASSLVPFQGYEQYF
TRBV13	-	-	TRBJ2-7	TGTGCCAGCAGCTTAGCAGGGGAAGGACGTTCCACCTACGAGCAGTACTTC	CASSLAGEGRSTYEQYF
TRBV5-1	TRBD1	-	TRBJ1-4	TGCGCCAGCAGCTGGGGACAGGGGAGTACTAATGAAAAACTGTTTTTT	CASSWGQGSTNEKLFF
TRBV5-1	TRBD2	few	TRBJ2-3	TGCGCCAGCAACCCGAAAAGAAGCGGGAGGACAGATACGCAGTATTTT	CASNPKRSGRTDTQYF
TRBV27	TRBD1	-	TRBJ1-1	TGTGCCAGCAGGGCACACAGGGGGTACACTGAAGCTTTCTTT	CASRAHRGYTEAFF
TRBV4-2	-	few	TRBJ1-1	TGTGCCAGCAGCCAAAGCGCAACAAGGACAGTAGAAGCTTTCTTT	CASSQSATRTVEAFF
TRBV19	TRBD2	-	TRBJ2-1	TGTGCCAGTAGTAAAACTAGCGGGAGGGCCGCACTTTACAATGAGCAGTTCTTC	CASSKTSGRAALYNEQFF
TRBV25-1	TRBD2	few	TRBJ2-2	TGTGCCAGCAGTGAATGGACTAGCGGGAGTGGCGGGGAGCTGTTTTTT	CASSEWTSGSGGELFF
TRBV12-5	TRBD2	-	TRBJ2-1	TGTGCTAGTGGCCCCTCTAGCGGGAGCTCCTACAATGAGCAGTTCTTC	CASGPSSGSSYNEQFF
TRBV5-8	TRBD2	-	TRBJ2-7	TGTGCCAGCAGCTCCCGGATGACTAGCGGACTCTCCTACGAGCAGTACTTC	CASSSRMTSGLSYEQYF
TRBV18	-	-	TRBJ1-5	TGTGCCAGCTCACCGGGGCGCAATCAGCCCCAGCATTTT	CASSPGRNQPQHF